This T cell receptor beta chain originates from a study of blood T cell repertoires in COVID-19. For the study at large: The United States, Italy and Spain provided the acute and convalescent COVID-19 samples.

CDR3 length: 13 amino acids. V was clipped by 3 bases and J by 1 base, with 6 bases between them. Germline V gene data show CDR1 as MDHEN and CDR2 as SYDVKM. In the original workflow: Estimates of nucleated cell counts were drawn from the amplification of reference gene primers. Method: immunoSEQ multiplex PCR; TCRdb's copy keeps in-frame clones and lacks some. V and J calls and clone size are as listed in that table; D and trimming were resolved from the DNA. Among under 300,000 clones listed, around 86% were seen once. The V gene is TRBV28, the J gene TRBJ1-1, with D uncertain. The specimen was peripheral blood. The clonotype was recovered from a man aged 80 or over with acute or convalescent COVID-19. CDR3 protein: CASSLSGNTEAFF. The CDR3 nucleotides are TGTGCCAGCAGTTTGAGCGGGAACACTGAAGCTTTCTTT. Complete variable domain (other parts from reference TRBV28 and TRBJ1-1): DVKVTQSSRYLVKRTGEKVFLECVQDMDHENMFWYRQDPGLGLRLIYFSYDVKMKEKGDIPEGYSVSREKKERFSLILESASTNQTSMYLCASSLSGNTEAFFGQGTRLTVV.